This T cell receptor (beta chain) was identified during a study of blood T cells in healthy people across ages. General study results and limits: CMV status of donors was not determined, possibly confounding expanded clonotype changes.

This clonotype was picked up a small number of times. Its specificity is unknown. It may be a read error: a sequence one base away is much more abundant. The authors ran a second PCR of 7 to 11 cycles using a sample-barcoded 5' primer and a J-beta primer mix. TCRdb reprocessed the 5' RACE reads with MiXCR, giving one entry per CDR3 protein. The repertoire holds more than 800,000 distinct CDR3 sequences, with 25% to 35% as singletons. Germline CDR1 LGHNA, CDR2 YNFKEQ. The CDR3 is made up of 16 amino acids. Aged about 6 to 95, donors were systemically healthy Caucasians from Russia. Every sample had a minimum of 6 million PBMCs isolated.

J is TRBJ2-1 and V is TRBV4-2; the match to TRBD2 covers 9 bases. The DNA end is more similar to TRBJ2-7, so the J call may be wrong. The sequence came from a woman older than 75 in good health. Sequenced input: blood. This chain's CDR3 is CASSVLAGSSYNEQYF. CDR3 in DNA: TGTGCCAGCAGTGTTCTAGCGGGGAGCTCCTACAATGAGCAGTACTTC.